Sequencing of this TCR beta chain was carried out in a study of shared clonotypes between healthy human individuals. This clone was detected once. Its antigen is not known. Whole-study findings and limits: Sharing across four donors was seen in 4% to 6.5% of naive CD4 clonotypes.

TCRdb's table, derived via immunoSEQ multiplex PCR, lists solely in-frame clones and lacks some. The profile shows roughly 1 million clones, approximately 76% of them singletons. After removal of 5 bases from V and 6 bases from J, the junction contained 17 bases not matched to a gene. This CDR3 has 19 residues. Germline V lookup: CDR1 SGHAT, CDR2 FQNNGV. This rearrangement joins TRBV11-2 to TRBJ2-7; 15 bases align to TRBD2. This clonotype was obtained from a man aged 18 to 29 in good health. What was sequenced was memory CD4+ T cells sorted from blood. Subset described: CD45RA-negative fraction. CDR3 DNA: TGTGCCAGCAGCCGTGAAGGGACTAGCGGGAGGTTCTCGCGTGCCGAGCAGTACTTC. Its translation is CASSREGTSGRFSRAEQYF.